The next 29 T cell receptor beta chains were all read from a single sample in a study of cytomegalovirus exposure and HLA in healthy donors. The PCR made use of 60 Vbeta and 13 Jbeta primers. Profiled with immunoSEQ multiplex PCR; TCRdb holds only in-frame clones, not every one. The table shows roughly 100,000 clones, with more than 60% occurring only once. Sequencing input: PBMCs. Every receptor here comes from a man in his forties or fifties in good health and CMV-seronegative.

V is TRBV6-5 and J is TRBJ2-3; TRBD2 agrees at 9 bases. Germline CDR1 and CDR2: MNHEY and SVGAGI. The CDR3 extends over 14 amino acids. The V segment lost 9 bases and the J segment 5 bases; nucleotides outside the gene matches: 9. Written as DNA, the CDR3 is TGTGCCAGTCGCGGGGGGGAGGGAGTAGATACGCAGTATTTT. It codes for CASRGGEGVDTQYF.

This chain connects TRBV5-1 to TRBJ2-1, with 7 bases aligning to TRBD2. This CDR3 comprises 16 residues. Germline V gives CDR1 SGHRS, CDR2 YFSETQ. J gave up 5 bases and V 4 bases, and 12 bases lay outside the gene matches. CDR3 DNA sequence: TGCGCCAGCAGCCAAAACTTGGGACTAAACAACAATGAGCAGTTCTTC. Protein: CASSQNLGLNNNEQFF.

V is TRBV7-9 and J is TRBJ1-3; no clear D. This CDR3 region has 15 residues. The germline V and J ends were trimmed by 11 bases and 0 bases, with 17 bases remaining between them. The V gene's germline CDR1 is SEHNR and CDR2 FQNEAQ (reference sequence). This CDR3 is CAVPNRANSGNTIYF. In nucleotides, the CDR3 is TGTGCCGTACCGAACAGAGCAAACTCTGGAAACACCATATATTTT.

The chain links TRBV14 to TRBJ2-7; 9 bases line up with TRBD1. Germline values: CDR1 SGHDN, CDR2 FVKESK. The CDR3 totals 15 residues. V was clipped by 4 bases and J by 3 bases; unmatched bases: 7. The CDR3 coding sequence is TGTGCCAGCAGCCCGTTCGGGGACAGGGACTACGAGCAGTACTTC. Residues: CASSPFGDRDYEQYF.

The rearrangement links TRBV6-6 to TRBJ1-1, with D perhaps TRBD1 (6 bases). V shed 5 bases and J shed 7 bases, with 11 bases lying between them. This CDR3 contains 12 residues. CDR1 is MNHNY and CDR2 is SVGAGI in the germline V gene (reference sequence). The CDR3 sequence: CASSLQGGEAFF. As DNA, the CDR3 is TGTGCCAGCAGTCTACAGGGCGGTGAAGCTTTCTTT.

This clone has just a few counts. DNA of the CDR3: TGCAGCGTTGATTCCGGGACAGGGTTCTATGGCTACACCTTC. This sequence encodes CSVDSGTGFYGYTF. The chain combines TRBV29-1 with TRBJ1-2, with TRBD1 identical over 9 bases. Looked up from germline, CDR1 is SQVTM and CDR2 is ANQGSEA. Trimming cost V 3 bases and J 4 bases; bases outside gene matches: 6. This CDR3 has 14 amino acids.

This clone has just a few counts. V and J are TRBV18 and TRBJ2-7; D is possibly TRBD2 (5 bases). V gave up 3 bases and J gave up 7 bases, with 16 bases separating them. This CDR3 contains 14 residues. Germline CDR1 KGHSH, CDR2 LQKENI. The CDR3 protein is CASSPPLATGEQYF. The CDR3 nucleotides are TGTGCCAGCTCACCCCCTTTGGCCACGGGGGAGCAGTACTTC.

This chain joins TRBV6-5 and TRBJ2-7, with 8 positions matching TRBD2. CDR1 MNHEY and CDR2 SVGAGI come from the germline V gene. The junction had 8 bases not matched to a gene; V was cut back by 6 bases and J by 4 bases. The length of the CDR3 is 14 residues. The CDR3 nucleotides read TGTGCCAGCAGACCCCGGGGGGGTGCGTACGAGCAGTACTTC. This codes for CASRPRGGAYEQYF.

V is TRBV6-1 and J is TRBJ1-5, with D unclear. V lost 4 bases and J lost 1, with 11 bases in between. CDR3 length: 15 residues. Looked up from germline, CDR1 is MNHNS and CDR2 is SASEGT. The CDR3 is CASSGDGVSNQPQHF. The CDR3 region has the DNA TGTGCCAGCAGTGGAGATGGTGTGAGCAATCAGCCCCAGCATTTT.

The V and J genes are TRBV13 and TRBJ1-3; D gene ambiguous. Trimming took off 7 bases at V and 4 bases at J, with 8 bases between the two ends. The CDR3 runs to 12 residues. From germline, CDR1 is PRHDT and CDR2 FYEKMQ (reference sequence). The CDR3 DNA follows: TGTGCCAGCACCATTCAGGGAAACACCATATATTTT. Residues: CASTIQGNTIYF.

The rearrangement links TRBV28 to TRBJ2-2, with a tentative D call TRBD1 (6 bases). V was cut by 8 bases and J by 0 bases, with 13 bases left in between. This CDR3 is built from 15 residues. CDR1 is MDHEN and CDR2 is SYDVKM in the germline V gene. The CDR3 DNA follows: TGTGCCAGCTTGGGTGACAGGACGAACACCGGGGAGCTGTTTTTT. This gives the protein CASLGDRTNTGELFF.

The DNA of the CDR3 is TGTGCCAGCAGCCCTGGACAGGCGAACACCGGGGAGCTGTTTTTT. Translated, it gives CASSPGQANTGELFF. The chain combines TRBV7-6 with TRBJ2-2; 7 bases map to TRBD1. The CDR3 consists of 15 residues. Germline CDR1 is SGHVS and CDR2 is FNYEAQ. V was pared by 5 bases and J by 0 bases, with 3 bases of the junction left unmatched.

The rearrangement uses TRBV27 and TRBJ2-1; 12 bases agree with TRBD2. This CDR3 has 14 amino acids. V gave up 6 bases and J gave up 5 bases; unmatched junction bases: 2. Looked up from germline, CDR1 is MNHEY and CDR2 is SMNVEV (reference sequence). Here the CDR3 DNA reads TGTGCCAGCAGGCTAGCGGGGGGGAACAATGAGCAGTTCTTC. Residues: CASRLAGGNNEQFF.

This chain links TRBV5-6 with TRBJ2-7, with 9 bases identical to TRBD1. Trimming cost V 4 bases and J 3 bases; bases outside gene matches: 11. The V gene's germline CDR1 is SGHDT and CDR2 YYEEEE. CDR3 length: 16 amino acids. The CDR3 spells CASSRRGQGINYEQYF. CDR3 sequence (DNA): TGTGCCAGCAGCCGGCGCGGACAGGGGATAAACTACGAGCAGTACTTC.

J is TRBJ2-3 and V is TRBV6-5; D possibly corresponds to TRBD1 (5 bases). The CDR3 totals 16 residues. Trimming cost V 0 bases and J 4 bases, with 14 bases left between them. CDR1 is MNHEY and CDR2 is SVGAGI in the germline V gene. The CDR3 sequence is CASSYSLGAGPDTQYF. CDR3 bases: TGTGCCAGCAGTTACTCTTTAGGGGCCGGTCCAGATACGCAGTATTTT.

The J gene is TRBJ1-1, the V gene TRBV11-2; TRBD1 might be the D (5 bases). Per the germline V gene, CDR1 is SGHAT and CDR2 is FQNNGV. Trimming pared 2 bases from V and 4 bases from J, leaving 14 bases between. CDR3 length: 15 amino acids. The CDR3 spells CASSLYTGGATEAFF. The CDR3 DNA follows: TGTGCCAGCAGCTTATATACCGGAGGGGCCACTGAAGCTTTCTTT.

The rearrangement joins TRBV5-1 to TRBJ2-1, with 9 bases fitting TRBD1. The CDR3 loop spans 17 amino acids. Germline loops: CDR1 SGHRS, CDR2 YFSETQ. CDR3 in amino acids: CDPGDRDYYSSYNEQFF. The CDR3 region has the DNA TGCGATCCTGGGGACAGGGATTATTATAGCTCCTACAATGAGCAGTTCTTC.

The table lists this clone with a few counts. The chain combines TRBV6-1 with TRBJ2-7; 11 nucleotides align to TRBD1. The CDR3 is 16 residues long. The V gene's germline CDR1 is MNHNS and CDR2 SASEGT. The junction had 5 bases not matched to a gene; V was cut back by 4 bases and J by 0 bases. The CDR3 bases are TGTGCCAGCAGTGTCGCCGGGACAGGGGGCTCCTACGAGCAGTACTTC. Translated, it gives CASSVAGTGGSYEQYF.

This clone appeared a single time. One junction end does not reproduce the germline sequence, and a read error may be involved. The CDR3 loop is CSSRGAAGSPLHF. Here the CDR3 DNA reads TGTTCCAGCCGTGGGGCAGCGGGTTCACCCCTCCACTTT. This chain joins TRBV7-9 and TRBJ1-6; a possible D gene is TRBD1 (5 bases). The CDR3 loop spans 13 amino acids. From germline, CDR1 is SEHNR and CDR2 FQNEAQ (reference sequence).

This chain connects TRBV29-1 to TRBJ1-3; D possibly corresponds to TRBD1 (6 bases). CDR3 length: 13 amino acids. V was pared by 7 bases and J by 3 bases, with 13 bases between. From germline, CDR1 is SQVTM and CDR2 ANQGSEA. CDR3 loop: CSAQHRVGNTIYF. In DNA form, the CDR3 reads TGCAGCGCCCAGCACAGGGTTGGAAACACCATATATTTT.

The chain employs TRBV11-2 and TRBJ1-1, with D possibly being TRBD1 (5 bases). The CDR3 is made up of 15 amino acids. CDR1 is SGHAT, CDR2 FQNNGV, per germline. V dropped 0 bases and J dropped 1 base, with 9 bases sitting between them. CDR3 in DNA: TGTGCCAGCAGCTTAGATTTTCAGGGGAACACTGAAGCTTTCTTT. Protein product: CASSLDFQGNTEAFF.

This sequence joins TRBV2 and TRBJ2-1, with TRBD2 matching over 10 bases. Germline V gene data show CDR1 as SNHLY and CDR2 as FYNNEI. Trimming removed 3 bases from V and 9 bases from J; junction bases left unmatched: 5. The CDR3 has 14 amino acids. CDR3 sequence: CASSDTSGASEQFF. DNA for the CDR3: TGTGCCAGCAGTGATACTAGCGGGGCCAGTGAGCAGTTCTTC.

The CDR3 DNA reads TGTGCCAGCAGCATCCGGGACTACACCAAATCACTCTACGAGCAGTACTTC. Translation: CASSIRDYTKSLYEQYF. The V call is TRBV28, the J call TRBJ2-7, with TRBD2 identical over 7 bases. The CDR3 runs 17 residues. Looked up from germline, CDR1 is MDHEN and CDR2 is SYDVKM. V trimming: 6 bases; J trimming: 3 bases; junction bases outside the gene matches: 17.

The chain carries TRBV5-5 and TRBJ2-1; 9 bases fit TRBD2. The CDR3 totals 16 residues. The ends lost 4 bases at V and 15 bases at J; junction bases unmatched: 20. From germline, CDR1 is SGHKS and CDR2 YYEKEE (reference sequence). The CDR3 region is CASSPDAGGGAPSAFF. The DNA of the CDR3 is TGTGCCAGCAGCCCTGACGCCGGCGGGGGGGCCCCGAGTGCGTTCTTC.

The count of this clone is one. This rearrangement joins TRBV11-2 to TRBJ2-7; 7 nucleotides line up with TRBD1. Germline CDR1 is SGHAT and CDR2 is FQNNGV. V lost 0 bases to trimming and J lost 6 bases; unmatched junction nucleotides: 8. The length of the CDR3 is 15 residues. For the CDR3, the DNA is TGTGCCAGCAGCTTAGATAGTATACAGGGGAGCGAGCAGTACTTC. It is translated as CASSLDSIQGSEQYF.

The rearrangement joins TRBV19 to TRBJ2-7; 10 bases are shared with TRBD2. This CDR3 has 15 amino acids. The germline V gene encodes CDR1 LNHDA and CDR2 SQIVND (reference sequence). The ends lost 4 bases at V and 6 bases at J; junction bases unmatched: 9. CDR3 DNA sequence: TGTGCCAGTAGTAACGGACCGGGACTAGCGAGCGAGCAGTACTTC. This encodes CASSNGPGLASEQYF.

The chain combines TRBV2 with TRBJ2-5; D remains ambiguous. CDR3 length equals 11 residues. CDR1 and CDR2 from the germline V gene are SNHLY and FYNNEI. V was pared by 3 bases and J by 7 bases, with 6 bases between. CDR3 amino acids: CASSDPGTQYF. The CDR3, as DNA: TGTGCCAGCAGTGACCCGGGGACCCAGTACTTC.

CDR3 in amino acids: CASSRRGQETQYF. The CDR3 DNA sequence: TGCGCCAGCAGCCGTAGGGGTCAAGAGACCCAGTACTTC. The rearrangement uses TRBV5-1 and TRBJ2-5; D might be TRBD1 (5 bases). This CDR3 is 13 amino acids long. The germline gives CDR1 SGHRS, CDR2 YFSETQ. V was shortened by 4 bases and J by 2 bases, with 9 bases between the two germline ends.

CDR3 residues: CASSFVQGEKLEQYF. CDR3 DNA sequence: TGTGCCAGCAGCTTCGTGCAGGGGGAGAAGCTCGAGCAGTACTTC. V usage is TRBV7-2 and J usage is TRBJ2-7; 7 bases are a match to TRBD1. Germline V lookup: CDR1 SGHTA, CDR2 FQGNSA. CDR3 length equals 15 residues. Unmatched junction bases numbered 11, after V lost 3 bases and J lost 6 bases.